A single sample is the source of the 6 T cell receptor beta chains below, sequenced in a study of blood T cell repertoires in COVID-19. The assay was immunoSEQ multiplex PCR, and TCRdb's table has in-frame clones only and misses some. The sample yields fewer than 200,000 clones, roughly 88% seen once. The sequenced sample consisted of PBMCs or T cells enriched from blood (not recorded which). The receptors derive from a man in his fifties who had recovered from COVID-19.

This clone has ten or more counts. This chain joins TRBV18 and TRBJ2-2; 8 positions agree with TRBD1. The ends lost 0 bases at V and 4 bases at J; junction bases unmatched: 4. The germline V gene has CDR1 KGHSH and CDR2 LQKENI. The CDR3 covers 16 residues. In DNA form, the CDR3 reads TGTGCCAGCTCACCACCGGACAGGGTCCTCACCGGGGAGCTGTTTTTT. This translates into CASSPPDRVLTGELFF.

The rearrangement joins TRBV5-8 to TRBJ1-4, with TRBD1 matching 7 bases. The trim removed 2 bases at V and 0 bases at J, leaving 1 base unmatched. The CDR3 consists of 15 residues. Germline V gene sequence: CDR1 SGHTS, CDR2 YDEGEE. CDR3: CASSFGTATNEKLFF. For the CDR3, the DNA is TGTGCCAGCAGCTTCGGGACAGCAACTAATGAAAAACTGTTTTTT.

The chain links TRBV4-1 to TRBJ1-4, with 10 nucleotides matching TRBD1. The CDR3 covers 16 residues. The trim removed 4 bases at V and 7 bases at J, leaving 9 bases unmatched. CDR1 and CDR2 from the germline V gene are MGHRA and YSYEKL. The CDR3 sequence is CASSPTRDRGSEKLFF. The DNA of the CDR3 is TGCGCCAGCAGCCCGACCCGGGACAGGGGTTCTGAAAAACTGTTTTTT.

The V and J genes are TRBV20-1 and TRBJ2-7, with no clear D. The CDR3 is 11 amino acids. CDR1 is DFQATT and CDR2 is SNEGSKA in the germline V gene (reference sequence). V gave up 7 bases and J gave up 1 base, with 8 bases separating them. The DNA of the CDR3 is TGCAGTGTCCGCGGTTCCTACGAGCAGTACTTC. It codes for CSVRGSYEQYF.

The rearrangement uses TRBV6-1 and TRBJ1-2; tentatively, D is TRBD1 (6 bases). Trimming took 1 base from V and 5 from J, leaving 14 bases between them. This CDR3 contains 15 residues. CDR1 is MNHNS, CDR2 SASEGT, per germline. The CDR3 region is CASSEVDQGIYGYTF. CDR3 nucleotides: TGTGCCAGCAGTGAAGTCGACCAGGGGATTTATGGCTACACCTTC.

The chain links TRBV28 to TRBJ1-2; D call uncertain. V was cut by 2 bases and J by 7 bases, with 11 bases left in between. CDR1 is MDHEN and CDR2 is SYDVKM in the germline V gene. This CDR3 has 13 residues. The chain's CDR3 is CASSLVQIPGYTF. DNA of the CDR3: TGTGCCAGCAGTTTAGTGCAGATCCCTGGCTACACCTTC.